These 23 T cell receptor beta chains share one sample of origin, sequenced in a study of radiotherapy plus CTLA-4 blockade in lung cancer. Clones were read by immunoSEQ multiplex PCR, and TCRdb kept only the in-frame ones, dropping some. The top ten hold under 13% of the sample, which has some 34,000 clones, approximately 72% seen once. Here the sequenced sample was peripheral blood, taken from a patient treated with radiotherapy plus ipilimumab. The receptors stem from a human donor with non-small cell lung cancer who had stable disease on radiotherapy plus ipilimumab.

CDR3 in amino acids: CASSRRVNTEAFF. In DNA form, the CDR3 reads TGTGCCAGTAGTAGGAGAGTGAACACTGAAGCTTTCTTT. The chain links TRBV19 to TRBJ1-1, with unresolved D. The CDR3 has 13 residues. The ends were cut back, 4 bases at V and 0 bases at J, with 6 bases in the middle. From germline, CDR1 is LNHDA and CDR2 SQIVND (reference sequence). Using reference TRBV19 and TRBJ1-1 for the parts outside the CDR3, the full variable domain is DGGITQSPKYLFRKEGQNVTLSCEQNLNHDAMYWYRQDPGQGLRLIYYSQIVNDFQKGDIAEGYSVSREKKESFPLTVTSAQKNPTAFYLCASSRRVNTEAFFGQGTRLTVV.

The chain couples TRBV2 to TRBJ2-1; TRBD2 might be the D (5 bases). The V gene's germline CDR1 is SNHLY and CDR2 FYNNEI. Trimming cost V 2 bases and J 8 bases, with 10 bases left between them. The CDR3 runs to 13 residues. In nucleotides, the CDR3 is TGTGCCAGCAGTGAATATGTCGGGGATGAGCAGTTCTTC. Translation: CASSEYVGDEQFF.

This clone was seen once. The V gene is TRBV2, the J gene TRBJ1-2; D possibly corresponds to TRBD1 (5 bases). Germline V lookup: CDR1 SNHLY, CDR2 FYNNEI. V gave up 11 bases and J gave up 8 bases, with 18 bases separating them. There are 12 residues in the CDR3. This CDR3 reads CADKGVGEGYTF. CDR3 DNA sequence: TGTGCCGATAAAGGAGTAGGGGAAGGCTACACCTTC. Drawing the rest from reference TRBV2 and TRBJ1-2, the complete variable domain is EPEVTQTPSHQVTQMGQEVILRCVPISNHLYFYWYRQILGQKVEFLVSFYNNEISEKSEIFDDQFSVERPDGSNFTLKIRSTKLEDSAMYFCADKGVGEGYTFGSGTRLTVV.

This clone has a single count. The gene calls are TRBV18 and TRBJ2-3; 12 nucleotides align to TRBD2. This CDR3 comprises 15 residues. V dropped 2 bases and J dropped 8; count of bases not matched to a gene: 5. The germline V gene encodes CDR1 KGHSH and CDR2 LQKENI. CDR3 nucleotides: TGTGCCAGCTCACCAGGACTAGCGGGGATCGGTACGCAGTATTTT. Its protein product is CASSPGLAGIGTQYF.

Only a few counts were recorded for this clone. The chain's CDR3 is CASSVDRTGELFF. The CDR3 region has the DNA TGTGCCAGCAGCGTCGACAGGACCGGGGAGCTGTTTTTT. J is TRBJ2-2 and V is TRBV7-3, with D tentatively TRBD1 (6 bases). CDR1 is SGHTA, CDR2 FQGTGA, per germline. V gave up 5 bases and J gave up 5 bases, with 9 bases separating them. The CDR3 has 13 residues.

V is TRBV4-2 and J is TRBJ2-7, with D maybe TRBD2 (6 bases). This CDR3 comprises 16 residues. Germline CDR1 and CDR2: LGHNA and YNFKEQ. V lost 5 bases to trimming and J lost 3 bases, with 20 bases between them. The CDR3 DNA follows: TGTGCCAGCAGCGGTCTTTCATCGGAGGGCTACTACGAGCAGTACTTC. As protein: CASSGLSSEGYYEQYF.

The CDR3 protein is CASRFRGNSPLHF. Written as DNA, the CDR3 is TGTGCCAGCAGGTTCAGGGGGAATTCACCCCTCCACTTT. The genes are TRBV6-5 and TRBJ1-6, with 7 positions matching TRBD1. This CDR3 is built from 13 residues. From germline, CDR1 is MNHEY and CDR2 SVGAGI. The trim removed 6 bases at V and 7 bases at J, leaving 3 bases unmatched.

This clone has just a few counts. The rearrangement joins TRBV9 to TRBJ2-5, with TRBD2 identical over 10 bases. This CDR3 has 16 residues. CDR1 and CDR2 from the germline V gene are SGDLS and YYNGEE. Trimming at V came to 3 bases and at J to 6 bases, leaving 11 bases not matched to a gene. The chain's CDR3 is CASSEGLGAGGKTQYF. The CDR3 DNA reads TGTGCCAGCAGCGAGGGCTTAGGAGCGGGGGGGAAGACCCAGTACTTC.

This sequence joins TRBV28 and TRBJ1-1; D not certain. The V end lost 5 bases, the J end lost 1 base, and 11 bases lay between the germline ends. The germline V gene encodes CDR1 MDHEN and CDR2 SYDVKM. The CDR3 has 14 residues. CDR3 sequence (DNA): TGTGCCAGCAGTCCCGCCCCGAGGAACACTGAAGCTTTCTTT. Translating gives CASSPAPRNTEAFF. The variable domain in full, with the rest retrieved from reference TRBV28 and TRBJ1-1, is DVKVTQSSRYLVKRTGEKVFLECVQDMDHENMFWYRQDPGLGLRLIYFSYDVKMKEKGDIPEGYSVSREKKERFSLILESASTNQTSMYLCASSPAPRNTEAFFGQGTRLTVV.

This clone showed up just a few times. The CDR3: CASGPAGTEVGYTF. The CDR3 bases are TGCGCCAGCGGCCCCGCCGGGACAGAGGTTGGCTACACCTTC. V usage is TRBV5-1 and J usage is TRBJ1-2, with 7 bases fitting TRBD1. The CDR3 totals 14 residues. The trim removed 7 bases at V and 7 bases at J, leaving 13 bases unmatched. Germline-derived CDR1 and CDR2 are SGHRS and YFSETQ.

The chain is built from TRBV21-1 and TRBJ2-3; TRBD2 reflects the table's D call only, with no check against the DNA. TRBV21-1 is reported as a pseudogene. The CDR3 is made up of 14 amino acids. The CDR3 is CASSKETSCDTQYF. Written as DNA, the CDR3 is TGTGCCAGCAGCAAAGAGACTAGTTGCGATACGCAGTATTTT.

The chain has TRBV7-2 and TRBJ1-5; 8 bases are a match to TRBD1. Germline assignment: CDR1 SGHTA and CDR2 FQGNSA. The V gene end was trimmed by 5 bases and the J gene end by 4 bases; junction bases not matched to a gene: 7. The CDR3 runs 15 residues. For the CDR3, the DNA is TGTGCCAGCAGCCCTAGGACAGGGACAAATCAGCCCCAGCATTTT. Amino acids: CASSPRTGTNQPQHF.

J is TRBJ2-7 and V is TRBV18; a weak D match, TRBD1 (6 bases). Deletions cut 4 bases from V and 0 bases from J, with 16 bases between. This CDR3 is 16 amino acids long. CDR1 KGHSH and CDR2 LQKENI come from the germline V gene. CDR3 region: CASSQGTPSSSYEQYF. The CDR3 DNA is TGTGCCAGCTCACAGGGGACACCATCAAGCTCCTACGAGCAGTACTTC.

Worth noting for this clone: One end of the junction fails to match germline, which may point to a read error. The chain couples TRBV5-8 to TRBJ2-1; 8 bases map to TRBD2. Germline V lookup: CDR1 SGHTS, CDR2 YDEGEE. The CDR3 sequence is 11 residues long. This CDR3 is CWAGGDNEQFF. CDR3 sequence (DNA): TGCTGGGCGGGGGGCGACAATGAGCAGTTCTTC.

J is TRBJ2-2 and V is TRBV11-2, with D unresolved. This CDR3 has 14 residues. V lost 4 bases and J lost 2, with 8 bases in between. From germline, CDR1 is SGHAT and CDR2 FQNNGV. CDR3 bases: TGTGCCAGCAGCTCGTCCCTTAACACCGGGGAGCTGTTTTTT. It yields the protein CASSSSLNTGELFF. The variable domain in full, completed from reference TRBV11-2 and TRBJ2-2, reads EAGVAQSPRYKIIEKRQSVAFWCNPISGHATLYWYQQILGQGPKLLIQFQNNGVVDDSQLPKDRFSAERLKGVDSTLKIQPAKLEDSAVYLCASSSSLNTGELFFGEGSRLTVL.

By share, this clone counts as medium-sized. The chain has TRBV6-1 and TRBJ1-2; 9 bases agree with TRBD1. Germline assignment: CDR1 MNHNS and CDR2 SASEGT. The CDR3 extends over 13 amino acids. The junction had 1 base not matched to a gene; V was cut back by 5 bases and J by 3 bases. CDR3 sequence reads: CASSWTGDYGYTF. CDR3 coding DNA: TGTGCCAGCAGTTGGACAGGGGACTATGGCTACACCTTC.

This clone has a single count. This chain joins TRBV11-3 and TRBJ2-1; 9 nucleotides match TRBD1. This CDR3 spans 15 amino acids. The ends lost 4 bases at V and 7 bases at J; junction bases unmatched: 8. CDR1 and CDR2 (germline): SGHNT, YENEEA. CDR3 nucleotides: TGTGCCAGCAGCTCCGGGACAGGGTCTGTGAATGAGCAGTTCTTC. It codes for CASSSGTGSVNEQFF.

V usage is TRBV4-1 and J usage is TRBJ2-5; no clear D gene. The CDR3 contains 14 residues. V lost 4 bases, J lost 4 bases, and 13 bases lay in between. Germline CDR1 is MGHRA and CDR2 is YSYEKL. This CDR3 reads CASSLTGVIETQYF. The CDR3 coding sequence is TGCGCCAGCAGCCTGACCGGAGTCATAGAGACCCAGTACTTC.

This chain uses TRBV19 with TRBJ1-3; maybe TRBD1 (5 bases). Germline V gene lookup returns CDR1 LNHDA and CDR2 SQIVND (reference sequence). Trimming pared 9 bases from V and 9 bases from J, leaving 21 bases between. The CDR3 length is 14 residues. CDR3 region: CASGSRGESTTIYF. DNA of the CDR3: TGTGCCAGCGGGAGCCGGGGGGAAAGCACCACCATATATTTT.

Comments on this clone: A read error may produce the germline difference seen at one junction end. J is TRBJ2-5 and V is TRBV5-1; tentative D call: TRBD2 (8 bases). Germline V gene data show CDR1 as SGHRS and CDR2 as YFSETQ. The CDR3 extends over 13 amino acids. CDR3 sequence (DNA): TGCGCCAGCAGACGGGAGGGGACAGAGGCCCAGTACTTC. This gives the protein CASRREGTEAQYF.

Regarding this clone: Other DNA sequences of this sample code for an identical CDR3. This chain connects TRBV10-1 to TRBJ2-7, with 9 bases matching TRBD1. The germline gives CDR1 WNHNN, CDR2 SYGVQD (reference sequence). The CDR3 runs 15 residues. The trim removed 3 bases at V and 3 bases at J, leaving 6 bases unmatched. The CDR3 reads CASSDSGTGIYEQYF. The CDR3 DNA reads TGCGCCAGCAGTGACTCCGGGACAGGGATCTACGAGCAGTACTTC.

A few counts support this clone. The CDR3 loop reads CASSFQGWANVLTF. The CDR3 bases are TGTGCCAGTAGTTTTCAGGGTTGGGCCAACGTCCTGACTTTC. The chain employs TRBV19 and TRBJ2-6, with D tentatively TRBD1 (5 bases). The CDR3 is 14 amino acids. Germline assignment: CDR1 LNHDA and CDR2 SQIVND (reference sequence). Deletions cut 5 bases from V and 5 bases from J, with 10 bases between.

This chain uses TRBV6-1 with TRBJ1-6; D uncertain. V was trimmed by 4 bases and J by 10 bases, leaving 11 bases between them. The CDR3 consists of 13 residues. Germline V gene sequence: CDR1 MNHNS, CDR2 SASEGT. CDR3 nucleotide sequence: TGTGCCAGCAGTGGCCAGGTCGGATCACCCCTCCACTTT. It codes for CASSGQVGSPLHF.